Listed here are 11 T cell receptor beta chains from one sample, sequenced in a study of preoperative IRX-2 immunotherapy in early breast cancer. The protocol was immunoSEQ multiplex PCR, while the TCRdb copy is restricted to in-frame clones and leaves out a portion. This sample has 35,000 to 55,000 clones, with less than 95% found just once. Treatment denoted: preoperative locoregional IRX-2 cytokine immunotherapy. This specimen consisted of tumor tissue, obtained after IRX-2 immunotherapy. The source is a human donor with breast cancer.

In its sample, this clone was seen once. J is TRBJ1-1 and V is TRBV19, with 7 bases aligning to TRBD1. CDR3 length equals 12 residues. Germline lookup yields CDR1 LNHDA and CDR2 SQIVND (reference sequence). J lost 11 bases, V lost 3 bases, and 6 bases had no gene match. The DNA of the CDR3 is TGTGCCAGTAGTATCCCCGGGACAGTGGCTTTCTTT. It specifies CASSIPGTVAFF.

The CDR3, as DNA: TGTGCCACCAGCAGAGTTGACCGACTAGATACGCAGTATTTT. Translating it yields CATSRVDRLDTQYF. The V and J genes are TRBV15 and TRBJ2-3; D unclear. V shed 1 base and J shed 5 bases, with 10 bases lying between them. This CDR3 contains 14 residues. Germline V lookup: CDR1 LNHNV, CDR2 YYDKDF (reference sequence). The whole variable domain, filled in from reference TRBV15 and TRBJ2-3, reads DAMVIQNPRYQVTQFGKPVTLSCSQTLNHNVMYWYQQKSSQAPKLLFHYYDKDFNNEADTPDNFQSRRPNTSFCFLDIRSPGLGDTAMYLCATSRVDRLDTQYFGPGTRLTVL.

The chain employs TRBV7-7 and TRBJ2-1, with TRBD1 matching over 7 bases. Germline-derived CDR1 and CDR2 are SSHAT and FNYEAQ (reference sequence). The CDR3 is 16 amino acids. V shed 3 bases and J 2 bases; nucleotides not matched to a gene: 7. The CDR3 is CASSLLRDSPYNEQFF. The CDR3 region has the DNA TGTGCCAGCAGCTTGTTAAGGGACAGTCCCTACAATGAGCAGTTCTTC.

The chain couples TRBV7-9 to TRBJ2-3, with 12 bases matching TRBD1. Germline CDR1 is SEHNR and CDR2 is FQNEAQ (reference sequence). The CDR3 spans 15 residues. The V and J ends lost 5 bases and 6 bases, in that order; junction bases with no gene match: 6. The CDR3 DNA follows: TGTGCCAGCAGCCCCGGGACAGGGGGCTGGGATACGCAGTATTTT. Amino acid sequence: CASSPGTGGWDTQYF.

CDR3: CASSVDEGAGFTYEQYF. The DNA for the CDR3 is TGTGCCAGCAGCGTAGACGAGGGAGCGGGATTTACCTACGAGCAGTACTTC. This chain connects TRBV9 to TRBJ2-7, with TRBD2 matching 7 bases. V was pared by 0 bases and J by 2 bases, with 11 bases of the junction left unmatched. The CDR3 covers 17 residues. Per germline, CDR1 SGDLS and CDR2 YYNGEE.

This chain connects TRBV19 to TRBJ2-1; TRBD2 might be the D (6 bases). The CDR3 consists of 16 residues. Germline V gives CDR1 LNHDA, CDR2 SQIVND (reference sequence). The V end lost 5 bases, the J end lost 7 bases, and 21 bases lay between the germline ends. CDR3 sequence reads: CASSPKSRGRSNEQFF. The CDR3 DNA is TGTGCCAGTAGTCCTAAATCGCGGGGACGGAGTAATGAGCAGTTCTTC.

The chain carries TRBV9 and TRBJ2-7; 7 positions match TRBD1. This CDR3 has 14 residues. CDR1 SGDLS and CDR2 YYNGEE come from the germline V gene. J was trimmed by 4 bases and V by 6 bases; bases with no gene match: 10. CDR3 amino acids: CASNRQGSGYEQYF. The CDR3 nucleotides are TGTGCCAGCAACCGACAGGGATCTGGGTACGAGCAGTACTTC.

This chain links TRBV4-3 with TRBJ1-1; maybe TRBD1 (6 bases). Germline V gene sequence: CDR1 LGHNA, CDR2 YSLEER. CDR3 length: 13 residues. V dropped 5 bases and J dropped 2 bases, with 9 bases sitting between them. CDR3: CASSYRDNTEAFF. CDR3 coding DNA: TGCGCCAGCAGCTACAGGGACAACACTGAAGCTTTCTTT.

V gene TRBV21-1 combines with J gene TRBJ2-5; TRBD1, as called in the table, went unchecked against the DNA. TRBV21-1 is a listed pseudogene. CDR3 size: 14 residues. This CDR3 is CASSKGDRGKAQYF. In DNA, the CDR3 is TGTGCCAGCAGCAAGGGGGACAGGGGTAAGGCCCAGTACTTC.

The genes are TRBV19 and TRBJ2-7; TRBD1 matches at 12 bases. CDR3 size: 14 residues. Germline V lookup: CDR1 LNHDA, CDR2 SQIVND (reference sequence). Trimming removed 5 bases from V and 9 bases from J; junction bases left unmatched: 8. The CDR3: CASSQPGQGAGQYF. The CDR3 nucleotides read TGTGCCAGTAGTCAACCGGGACAGGGGGCCGGGCAGTACTTC. Looking up the rest from reference TRBV19 and TRBJ2-7 gives the full variable domain: DGGITQSPKYLFRKEGQNVTLSCEQNLNHDAMYWYRQDPGQGLRLIYYSQIVNDFQKGDIAEGYSVSREKKESFPLTVTSAQKNPTAFYLCASSQPGQGAGQYFGPGTRLTVT.

The CDR3: CARSTADRGLSNEQFF. The CDR3 DNA reads TGTGCCAGAAGCACGGCGGACAGGGGGTTATCCAATGAGCAGTTCTTC. V gene TRBV7-5 combines with J gene TRBJ2-1; the table's D call of TRBD1 was not tested on the DNA. TRBV7-5 counts as a pseudogene. The CDR3 length is 16 residues.